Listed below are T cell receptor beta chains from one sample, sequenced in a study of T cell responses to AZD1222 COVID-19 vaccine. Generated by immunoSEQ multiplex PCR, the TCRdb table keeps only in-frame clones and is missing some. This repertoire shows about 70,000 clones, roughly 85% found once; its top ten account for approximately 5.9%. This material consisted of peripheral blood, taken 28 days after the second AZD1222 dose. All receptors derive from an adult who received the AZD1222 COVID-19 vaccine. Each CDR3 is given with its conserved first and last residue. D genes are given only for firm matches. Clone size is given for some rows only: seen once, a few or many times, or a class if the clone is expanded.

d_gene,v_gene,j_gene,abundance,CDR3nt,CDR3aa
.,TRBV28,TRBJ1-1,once,TGTGCCAGCAGTCTGGGGGGGTCAGGAAACACTGAAGCTTTCTTT,CASSLGGSGNTEAFF
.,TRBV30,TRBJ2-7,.,TGTGCCTGGAGTTCAGGGGCCGGCTACGAGCAGTACTTC,CAWSSGAGYEQYF
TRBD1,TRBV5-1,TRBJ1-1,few,TGCGCCAGCAGCTTGGCGGGACAGAAGAACACTGAAGCTTTCTTT,CASSLAGQKNTEAFF
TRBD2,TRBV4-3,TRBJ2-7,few,TGCGCCAGCAGCCAAGACGGGGGGTTCTACGAGCAGTACTTC,CASSQDGGFYEQYF
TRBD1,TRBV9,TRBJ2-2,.,TGTGCCAGCAGCCCGCGAGGGACAGGGAACACCGGGGAGCTGTTTTTT,CASSPRGTGNTGELFF
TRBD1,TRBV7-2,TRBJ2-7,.,TGTGCCAGCAGCCTAGCTCGGGGACAGGGGTACGAGCAGTACTTC,CASSLARGQGYEQYF
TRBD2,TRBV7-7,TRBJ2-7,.,TGTGCCAGCAGCCCCGGACGGGGGGAATCCTACGAGCAGTACTTC,CASSPGRGESYEQYF
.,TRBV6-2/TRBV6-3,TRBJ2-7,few,TGTGCCAGCAGTTACGGGTTCTACGAGCAGTACTTC,CASSYGFYEQYF
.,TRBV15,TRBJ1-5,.,TGTGCCATCCAGTTGGGGGGTAGCAATCAGCCCCAGCATTTT,CAIQLGGSNQPQHF
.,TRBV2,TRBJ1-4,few,TGTGCCAGCGGAAGGGAAAAACTGTTTTTT,CASGREKLFF
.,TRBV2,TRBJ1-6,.,TGTGCCAGCAGTGCCCACGGACAGTCTAATTCACCCCTCCACTTT,CASSAHGQSNSPLHF
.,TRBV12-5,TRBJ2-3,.,TGTGCTAGTGGTTTGGGGACAGGCACAGATACGCAGTATTTT,CASGLGTGTDTQYF
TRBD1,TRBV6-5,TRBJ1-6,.,TGTGCCAGTCTGGGGACAGGTGATAATTCACCCCTCCACTTT,CASLGTGDNSPLHF
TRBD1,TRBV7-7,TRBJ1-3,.,TGTGCCAGCAGCCTGGGACAGGGCTCTGGAAACACCATATATTTT,CASSLGQGSGNTIYF
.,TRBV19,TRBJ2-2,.,TGTGCCAGTAGTATGTTCAGGGACGGGGAGCTGTTTTTT,CASSMFRDGELFF
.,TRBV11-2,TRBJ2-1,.,TGTGCCAGCAGCTTCCTCTGGGGGAATGAGCAGTTCTTC,CASSFLWGNEQFF
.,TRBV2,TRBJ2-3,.,TGTGCCAGCAGTGAGATCCGGACTAGCACAGATACGCAGTATTTT,CASSEIRTSTDTQYF
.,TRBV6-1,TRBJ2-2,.,TGTGCCAGCAGTGAAGTGGGACTCGGCACCGGGGGGCTGTTTTTT,CASSEVGLGTGGLFF
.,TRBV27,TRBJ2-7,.,TGTGCCAGCAGTCCTAGAACCGGGACCCCTCTGGAGCAGTACTTC,CASSPRTGTPLEQYF
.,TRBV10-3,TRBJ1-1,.,TGTGCCATCAGTGATCCTACCAGGAACACTGAAGCTTTCTTT,CAISDPTRNTEAFF
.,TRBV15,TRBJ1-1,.,TGTGCCACCAGCAGAGATCGGGGCTCCACTGAAGCTTTCTTT,CATSRDRGSTEAFF
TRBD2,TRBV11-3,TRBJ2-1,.,TGTGCCAGCAGCCCCAAGCTAGCGGGAGGGAATGAGCAGTTCTTC,CASSPKLAGGNEQFF
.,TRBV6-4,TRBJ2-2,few,TGTGCCAGCAGCGCGGGTGAAGGGGCGAACACCGGGGAGCTGTTTTTT,CASSAGEGANTGELFF
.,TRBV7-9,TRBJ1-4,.,TGTGCCAGCAGCGCGGGACGGATTAATGAAAAACTGTTTTTT,CASSAGRINEKLFF
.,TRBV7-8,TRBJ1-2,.,TGTGCCAGCAGCTATTGGAGAGAGAATGGCTACACCTTC,CASSYWRENGYTF